This section outlines one TCR beta chain sequence together with its context. Its target is not known. The data were taken from a study of regulatory T cells in long-lasting Graves disease. Study conclusions and caveats: It was in persistent disease that TRBV28, TRBJ1-2 and TRBJ2-5 were favored.

The time point is: newly diagnosed GD, antithyroid drugs for less than 3 months. TCR sequences were obtained from RNA taken from PBMCs. The authors diagnosed Graves' disease using American Thyroid Association guidelines. Patients hailed from an endocrinology department in Xi'an, China. The CDR3 is 12 amino acids. The germline V gene has CDR1 MNHGY and CDR2 SVAAGI. Trimming stripped 2 bases from V and 8 bases from J, with 9 bases between. Building the TCR beta libraries relied on iRepertoire HTBI primers, and CDR3 regions underwent Arm-PCR. TCRdb called the multiplex PCR reads again in MiXCR, with one record for every CDR3 protein. The repertoire holds about 540,000 distinct CDR3 sequences, approximately 12% seen once, with 8.5% to 10% in the top ten. These data also featured in a second study, about T cells in Graves' hyperthyroidism and ophthalmopathy. That work contributes: Blood held most thyroid clonotypes expanded above 0.001 frequency.

This receptor was obtained from a man in his thirties or forties with Graves disease. The V gene is TRBV6-9, the J gene TRBJ1-2; D unresolved. This specimen consisted of peripheral blood mononuclear cells (PBMCs), obtained at new diagnosis, from a patient treated with antithyroid drugs. CDR3 coding DNA: TGTGCCAGCAGTTATGGCTTAGTGGGCTACACCTTC. The encoded protein is CASSYGLVGYTF.